These 23 T cell receptor beta chains share one sample of origin, sequenced in a study of blood T cell repertoires in COVID-19. Sequencing used immunoSEQ multiplex PCR; TCRdb keeps in-frame clones, though not all of them. Of around 200,000 clones listed, more than 85% are singletons. Source material: peripheral blood. Source of these receptors: a woman aged 80 or older in a cohort sampled during active or convalescent COVID-19.

This clone has only a few counts. The chain combines TRBV30 with TRBJ1-1; 7 bases agree with TRBD1. Looked up from germline, CDR1 is GTSNPN and CDR2 is SVGIG (reference sequence). Trimming at V came to 3 bases and at J to 0 bases, leaving 7 bases not matched to a gene. The CDR3 is 15 residues long. The CDR3 loop is CAWRWTGALNTEAFF. CDR3 DNA: TGTGCCTGGAGATGGACAGGCGCACTGAACACTGAAGCTTTCTTT.

This sequence joins TRBV10-3 and TRBJ2-5; 7 bases are a match to TRBD2. Germline lookup yields CDR1 ENHRY and CDR2 SYGVKD. CDR3 length: 16 amino acids. With V trimmed by 0 bases and J by 2 bases, 6 bases remained unmatched. The CDR3 DNA sequence: TGTGCCATCAGTGAGTCGAGTGGGGGGGGACAAGAGACCCAGTACTTC. Its translation: CAISESSGGGQETQYF.

This sequence joins TRBV4-3 and TRBJ2-3; weak D call: TRBD1 (6 bases). Germline lookup yields CDR1 LGHNA and CDR2 YSLEER. The CDR3 is 16 residues long. Trimming took 1 base from V and 3 from J, leaving 14 bases between them. The CDR3 sequence is CASSQVTTGGTDTQYF. DNA for the CDR3: TGCGCCAGCAGCCAAGTTACGACAGGCGGTACAGATACGCAGTATTTT.

The chain joins TRBV16 to TRBJ2-5; 8 bases match TRBD1. With V trimmed by 4 bases and J by 5 bases, 18 bases remained unmatched. Germline assignment: CDR1 KGHSY and CDR2 FQNENV. There are 18 residues in the CDR3. CDR3 protein: CASSPPGQVGRVIETQYF. The CDR3 DNA reads TGTGCCAGCAGCCCACCGGGACAGGTTGGGCGAGTGATCGAGACCCAGTACTTC.

V is TRBV7-8 and J is TRBJ2-7, with D maybe TRBD1 (6 bases). Germline V gene data show CDR1 as SGHVS and CDR2 as FQNEAQ. V lost 2 bases, J lost 2 bases, and 10 bases lay in between. The CDR3 covers 14 residues. The CDR3 sequence is CASSLWQGTYEQYF. As DNA, the CDR3 is TGTGCCAGCAGCTTATGGCAGGGGACCTACGAGCAGTACTTC.

V is TRBV18 and J is TRBJ1-2, with D perhaps matching TRBD1 (6 bases). V lost 2 bases, J lost 0 bases, and 7 bases lay in between. The length of the CDR3 is 14 residues. The germline V gene has CDR1 KGHSH and CDR2 LQKENI. The CDR3 loop reads CASSPDRSNYGYTF. CDR3 nucleotide sequence: TGTGCCAGCTCACCAGACAGGTCTAACTATGGCTACACCTTC. The full variable domain, rest sourced from reference TRBV18 and TRBJ1-2, is NAGVMQNPRHLVRRRGQEARLRCSPMKGHSHVYWYRQLPEEGLKFMVYLQKENIIDESGMPKERFSAEFPKEGPSILRIQQVVRGDSAAYFCASSPDRSNYGYTFGSGTRLTVV.

This clone was observed a few times. This CDR3 reads CASSLGDPAGGYEQYV. For the CDR3, the DNA is TGTGCCAGCAGTCTCGGAGACCCAGCGGGAGGATACGAGCAGTACGTC. This chain uses TRBV7-8 with TRBJ2-7; 9 bases are a match to TRBD2. Germline assignment: CDR1 SGHVS and CDR2 FQNEAQ. Trimming took 6 bases from V and 4 from J; bases not matched to a gene: 13. The CDR3 is made up of 16 amino acids.

The chain employs TRBV30 and TRBJ1-6, with a tentative D call TRBD1 (6 bases). The CDR3 loop spans 16 amino acids. Germline V gene lookup returns CDR1 GTSNPN and CDR2 SVGIG (reference sequence). V was clipped by 0 bases and J by 10 bases, with 19 bases between them. Here the CDR3 DNA reads TGTGCCTGGAGTGTACGGTCAGGGGTGCGTGGATCACCCCTCCACTTT. It specifies CAWSVRSGVRGSPLHF.

CDR3 loop: CASSEISQTVPQHF. The DNA of the CDR3 is TGTGCCAGCAGTGAAATTAGTCAGACAGTACCCCAGCATTTT. The rearrangement links TRBV2 to TRBJ1-5, with TRBD1 as a possible D gene (5 bases). Germline V CDR1 and CDR2: SNHLY, FYNNEI. The CDR3 consists of 14 residues. Trimming stripped 2 bases from V and 10 bases from J, with 15 bases between.

This clone was detected once. The chain recombines TRBV21-1 with TRBJ1-5; the D call in the table, TRBD1, was not verified against the DNA. TRBV21-1 is assigned pseudogene status. The CDR3 extends over 16 amino acids. CDR3 sequence reads: CASMGYGTLSNQPQHF. DNA of the CDR3: TGTGCCAGCATGGGTTACGGGACACTTAGCAATCAGCCCCAGCATTTT.

The chain is built from TRBV7-2 and TRBJ2-5, with TRBD2 matching over 9 bases. Germline lookup yields CDR1 SGHTA and CDR2 FQGNSA. CDR3 size: 16 residues. V lost 3 bases to trimming and J lost 4 bases; unmatched junction nucleotides: 9. CDR3 loop: CASSFRGGVVGETQYF. The CDR3 coding sequence is TGTGCCAGCAGCTTCCGCGGGGGGGTGGTTGGAGAGACCCAGTACTTC.

The chain employs TRBV7-2 and TRBJ2-2; possible D gene TRBD1, 5 bases. The germline gives CDR1 SGHTA, CDR2 FQGNSA. The CDR3 sequence is 15 residues long. V shed 5 bases and J shed 6 bases, with 16 bases lying between them. CDR3 nucleotides: TGTGCCAGCAGCGATAACAGGATGTCGTCCGGGGAGCTGTTTTTT. Its translation: CASSDNRMSSGELFF.

J is TRBJ1-5 and V is TRBV7-8; D possibly corresponds to TRBD1 (6 bases). Trimming cost V 5 bases and J 2 bases, with 10 bases left between them. Germline V gene sequence: CDR1 SGHVS, CDR2 FQNEAQ. CDR3 length: 14 residues. The CDR3 nucleotides are TGTGCCAGCAGCCTCCGACAGGGCAATCAGCCCCAGCATTTT. Amino acids: CASSLRQGNQPQHF.

J is TRBJ2-4 and V is TRBV18; 8 bases fit TRBD1. This CDR3 has 15 amino acids. The J segment lost 7 bases and the V segment lost 4 bases, leaving 9 bases of the junction unmatched. Germline lookup yields CDR1 KGHSH and CDR2 LQKENI. The CDR3 nucleotides read TGTGCCAGCTCACTTGGACAGGGTCTACTCAACATTCAGTACTTC. This translates into CASSLGQGLLNIQYF.

The chain links TRBV10-3 to TRBJ2-3; 10 nucleotides agree with TRBD2. After removal of 10 bases from V and 4 bases from J, the junction contained 8 bases not matched to a gene. Germline-derived CDR1 and CDR2 are ENHRY and SYGVKD. The CDR3 totals 14 residues. CDR3 in DNA: TGTGCCAATTCCGGGACTAGCGCCGCAGATACGCAGTATTTT. Amino acid sequence: CANSGTSAADTQYF.

This chain joins TRBV2 and TRBJ2-5; 11 nucleotides agree with TRBD2. There are 15 residues in the CDR3. V lost 6 bases, J lost 4 bases, and 7 bases stayed unmatched. Germline assignment: CDR1 SNHLY and CDR2 FYNNEI. The CDR3 reads CASRGSSGGRETQYF. The DNA of the CDR3 is TGTGCCAGCAGGGGATCTAGCGGGGGGAGAGAGACCCAGTACTTC.

The CDR3 sequence: CASSSGGETQYF. For the CDR3, the DNA is TGTGCCAGCAGTTCCGGGGGGGAGACCCAGTACTTC. This sequence joins TRBV7-2 and TRBJ2-5; the match to TRBD2 covers 7 bases. V dropped 6 bases and J dropped 5; count of bases not matched to a gene: 3. Germline V gene data show CDR1 as SGHTA and CDR2 as FQGNSA. CDR3 length: 12 residues.

J is TRBJ1-5 and V is TRBV19; 7 bases are a match to TRBD1. Per germline, CDR1 LNHDA and CDR2 SQIVND (reference sequence). V shed 6 bases, J shed 4 bases, and the junction held 3 bases outside the gene matches. The CDR3 is made up of 13 amino acids. The CDR3 nucleotides are TGTGCCAGTAGCCCGACAGGGAATCAGCCCCAGCATTTT. It is translated as CASSPTGNQPQHF.

This chain joins TRBV30 and TRBJ1-5, with no clear D. This CDR3 spans 13 amino acids. CDR1 is GTSNPN and CDR2 is SVGIG in the germline V gene (reference sequence). The V and J ends lost 0 bases and 3 bases respectively, with 6 bases between them. The DNA of the CDR3 is TGTGCCTGGAGTGTACAGTCCAATCAGCCCCAGCATTTT. Residues: CAWSVQSNQPQHF.

This clone was found once. The CDR3 sequence is CASSWRQGWGSPLHF. Here the CDR3 DNA reads TGTGCCAGCAGTTGGAGACAGGGGTGGGGCTCACCCCTCCACTTT. This chain links TRBV27 with TRBJ1-6, with 8 bases that match TRBD1. The ends lost 4 bases at V and 10 bases at J; junction bases unmatched: 9. The length of the CDR3 is 15 residues. Per germline, CDR1 MNHEY and CDR2 SMNVEV (reference sequence).

This chain links TRBV13 with TRBJ1-1; D is perhaps TRBD1 (5 bases). CDR3 length: 14 residues. The V gene's germline CDR1 is PRHDT and CDR2 FYEKMQ (reference sequence). Trimming pared 0 bases from V and 0 bases from J, leaving 5 bases between. CDR3 sequence reads: CASSLGQVNTEAFF. DNA for the CDR3: TGTGCCAGCAGCTTAGGACAGGTGAACACTGAAGCTTTCTTT.

The chain combines TRBV2 with TRBJ2-5; 7 bases line up with TRBD1. Trimming cost V 7 bases and J 3 bases; bases outside gene matches: 11. Germline CDR1 reads SNHLY; CDR2 reads FYNNEI. The CDR3 has 15 residues. The DNA for the CDR3 is TGTGCCAGCACTGATGGGACAGTGACAAAAGAGACCCAGTACTTC. Translation: CASTDGTVTKETQYF.

The genes are TRBV5-6 and TRBJ1-2; a weak D match, TRBD1 (6 bases). The CDR3 length is 15 residues. CDR1 and CDR2 (germline): SGHDT, YYEEEE. Trimming took off 0 bases at V and 3 bases at J, with 12 bases between the two ends. The CDR3 coding sequence is TGTGCCAGCAGCTTGGGACAGGAACCATACTATGGCTACACCTTC. Translation: CASSLGQEPYYGYTF.